This is a list of T cell receptor beta chains from one sample in a study of CD8 T cells in Susac syndrome. TCRdb reprocessed the immunoSEQ multiplex PCR reads with MiXCR, giving one entry per CDR3 protein. The table shows approximately 150,000 distinct CDR3 sequences, with approximately 96% occurring only once. The sample taken for sequencing was CD4+ T cells from PBMCs. Receptors were obtained from a human donor with multiple sclerosis. The CDR3 runs from the conserved cysteine through the conserved F or W. The D gene is left open where the match is weak. Clone size is given for some rows only: seen once, a few or many times, or a class if the clone is expanded.

J: TRBJ1-5
V: TRBV2
size: -
D: -
CDR3: CASRAGWPYSNQPQHF
DNA: TGTGCCAGCAGGGCGGGTTGGCCTTATAGCAATCAGCCCCAGCATTTT

J: TRBJ1-5
V: TRBV15
size: -
D: -
CDR3: CATSSYRNQPQHF
DNA: TGTGCCACCAGCAGCTACCGGAATCAGCCCCAGCATTTT

J: TRBJ2-1
V: TRBV18
size: -
D: -
CDR3: CASSRDTNPSSYNEQFF
DNA: TGTGCCAGCTCACGGGATACTAATCCTAGCTCCTACAATGAGCAGTTCTTC

J: TRBJ1-5
V: TRBV30
size: once
D: -
CDR3: CAWSLRGNQPQHF
DNA: TGTGCCTGGAGTTTGAGGGGCAATCAGCCCCAGCATTTT

J: TRBJ2-1
V: TRBV20-1
size: -
D: -
CDR3: CSVTTPVAEQFF
DNA: TGCAGTGTCACCACCCCCGTGGCTGAGCAGTTCTTC

J: TRBJ1-1
V: TRBV9
size: -
D: TRBD1
CDR3: CASSAPGTGTGRRGNTEAFF
DNA: TGTGCCAGCAGCGCCCCCGGGACAGGGACTGGACGTCGAGGGAACACTGAAGCTTTCTTT

J: TRBJ1-2
V: TRBV30
size: -
D: -
CDR3: CAWSVSAAYGYTF
DNA: TGTGCCTGGAGTGTCTCGGCTGCTTATGGCTACACCTTC

J: TRBJ2-7
V: TRBV5-1
size: once
D: TRBD2
CDR3: CASSFVAGESYEQYF
DNA: TGCGCCAGCAGCTTTGTAGCGGGGGAGTCCTACGAGCAGTACTTC

J: TRBJ1-2
V: TRBV27
size: -
D: -
CDR3: CASSFQGNYGYTF
DNA: TGTGCCAGCAGTTTCCAGGGTAACTATGGCTACACCTTC

J: TRBJ2-6
V: TRBV5-1
size: -
D: -
CDR3: CASSSGQFDSGANVLTF
DNA: TGCGCCAGCAGCTCGGGACAATTTGACTCTGGGGCCAACGTCCTGACTTTC

J: TRBJ2-1
V: TRBV20-1
size: -
D: -
CDR3: CSSPAISYNEQFF
DNA: TGCAGTTCCCCAGCGATCTCCTACAATGAGCAGTTCTTC

J: TRBJ2-5
V: TRBV20-1
size: -
D: TRBD2
CDR3: CSANADSGTQETQYF
DNA: TGCAGTGCTAATGCTGATAGCGGGACCCAAGAGACCCAGTACTTC

J: TRBJ2-7
V: TRBV20-1
size: once
D: TRBD2
CDR3: CSATGTNYEQYF
DNA: TGCAGTGCTACCGGGACTAACTACGAGCAGTACTTC

J: TRBJ2-3
V: TRBV20-1
size: -
D: TRBD2
CDR3: CSAGGLPRTQYF
DNA: TGCAGTGCTGGGGGACTACCAAGGACGCAGTATTTT

J: TRBJ1-5
V: TRBV28
size: -
D: -
CDR3: CASSPPNLPQHF
DNA: TGTGCCAGCAGTCCTCCCAACTTGCCCCAGCATTTT

J: TRBJ2-1
V: TRBV20-1
size: -
D: -
CDR3: CSANFRYNEQFF
DNA: TGCAGTGCTAACTTCCGATACAATGAGCAGTTCTTC

J: TRBJ2-5
V: TRBV2
size: -
D: -
CDR3: CASRIDRIVETQYF
DNA: TGTGCCAGCAGGATAGACAGAATAGTAGAGACCCAGTACTTC

J: TRBJ2-7
V: TRBV3-1
size: once
D: -
CDR3: CASSYRFSYEGQYF
DNA: TGTGCCAGCAGCTACAGATTCTCCTACGAGGGGCAGTACTTC

J: TRBJ1-4
V: TRBV6-5
size: -
D: TRBD1
CDR3: CASSPDRAPNEKLFF
DNA: TGTGCCAGCAGCCCCGACAGGGCCCCGAATGAAAAACTGTTTTTT

J: TRBJ2-3
V: TRBV28
size: -
D: -
CDR3: CASSLLPDTQYF
DNA: TGTGCCAGCAGTTTACTTCCAGATACGCAGTATTTT

J: TRBJ2-6
V: TRBV20-1
size: -
D: TRBD1
CDR3: CSARVRTGISGANVLTF
DNA: TGCAGTGCTAGGGTCCGGACAGGGATTTCTGGGGCCAACGTCCTGACTTTC

J: TRBJ2-5
V: TRBV19
size: -
D: TRBD2
CDR3: CASSPGGEETQYF
DNA: TGTGCCAGTAGCCCCGGGGGGGAAGAGACCCAGTACTTC

J: TRBJ2-3
V: TRBV7-9
size: -
D: TRBD2
CDR3: CASSLVAGGYTQYF
DNA: TGTGCCAGCAGCTTAGTAGCGGGGGGGTATACGCAGTATTTT

J: TRBJ2-5
V: TRBV28
size: -
D: -
CDR3: CASMNPQETQYF
DNA: TGTGCCAGCATGAACCCTCAAGAGACCCAGTACTTC

J: TRBJ2-2
V: TRBV27
size: -
D: -
CDR3: CASSSRFANTGELFF
DNA: TGTGCCAGCAGTTCCAGGTTCGCGAACACCGGGGAGCTGTTTTTT

J: TRBJ2-7
V: TRBV6-2/TRBV6-3
size: -
D: -
CDR3: CASNLQNEQYF
DNA: TGTGCCAGCAACCTACAGAACGAGCAGTACTTC

J: TRBJ2-7
V: TRBV28
size: -
D: TRBD1
CDR3: CATSPGTGGIESYEQYF
DNA: TGTGCCACCAGCCCCGGGACAGGGGGCATCGAATCCTACGAGCAGTACTTC

J: TRBJ1-2
V: TRBV6-4
size: -
D: -
CDR3: CASSQNRDVNYGYTF
DNA: TGTGCCAGCAGTCAGAACCGGGACGTGAACTATGGCTACACCTTC

J: TRBJ1-5
V: TRBV20-1
size: -
D: -
CDR3: CSASAHPHSNQPQHF
DNA: TGCAGTGCTAGCGCGCACCCTCATAGCAATCAGCCCCAGCATTTT

J: TRBJ2-1
V: TRBV15
size: -
D: TRBD1
CDR3: CATSHRQGSYNEQFF
DNA: TGTGCCACCAGCCACAGACAGGGGTCCTACAATGAGCAGTTCTTC

J: TRBJ2-1
V: TRBV5-1
size: -
D: TRBD2
CDR3: CASSLRSLAGDSYNEQFF
DNA: TGCGCCAGCAGCTTGAGGAGTCTAGCGGGGGACTCCTACAATGAGCAGTTCTTC

J: TRBJ2-7
V: TRBV29-1
size: -
D: TRBD2
CDR3: CSVGWGLAGSSYEQYF
DNA: TGCAGCGTTGGTTGGGGACTAGCGGGGAGCTCCTACGAGCAGTACTTC

J: TRBJ1-5
V: TRBV19
size: once
D: -
CDR3: CASKVKEASNQPQHF
DNA: TGTGCCTCGAAAGTGAAGGAAGCTAGCAATCAGCCCCAGCATTTT

J: TRBJ1-1
V: TRBV19
size: -
D: -
CDR3: CASSPDRPGNTEAFF
DNA: TGTGCCAGTAGTCCGGACAGACCCGGAAACACTGAAGCTTTCTTT

J: TRBJ2-7
V: TRBV6-2/TRBV6-3
size: few
D: TRBD1
CDR3: CASGTVQGYEQYF
DNA: TGTGCCAGTGGGACAGTTCAAGGTTACGAGCAGTACTTC

J: TRBJ1-4
V: TRBV3-1
size: -
D: TRBD1
CDR3: CASSQLTGAGNEKLFF
DNA: TGTGCCAGCAGCCAATTAACAGGGGCTGGGAATGAAAAACTGTTTTTT

J: TRBJ2-1
V: TRBV4-3
size: -
D: -
CDR3: CASSQDPGGRGSNEQFF
DNA: TGCGCCAGCAGCCAAGATCCTGGGGGTAGGGGTAGCAATGAGCAGTTCTTC

J: TRBJ2-7
V: TRBV29-1
size: few
D: -
CDR3: CSTLRSGSEQYF
DNA: TGCAGCACGTTGAGATCGGGGTCCGAGCAGTACTTC

J: TRBJ1-1
V: TRBV13
size: -
D: TRBD1
CDR3: CASSRQGLTTEAFF
DNA: TGTGCCAGCAGCCGACAGGGTCTGACCACTGAAGCTTTCTTT

J: TRBJ2-7
V: TRBV19
size: -
D: TRBD2
CDR3: CASSTGTSGMGISEQYF
DNA: TGTGCCAGTAGTACCGGGACTAGCGGGATGGGGATAAGCGAGCAGTACTTC

J: TRBJ2-7
V: TRBV20-1
size: -
D: -
CDR3: CSARGDKSREQYF
DNA: TGCAGTGCTAGAGGGGACAAGAGCCGCGAGCAGTACTTC

J: TRBJ2-2
V: TRBV29-1
size: -
D: -
CDR3: CSFMDTGSTGELFF
DNA: TGCAGCTTTATGGACACGGGCAGCACCGGGGAGCTGTTTTTT

J: TRBJ2-3
V: TRBV29-1
size: -
D: TRBD2
CDR3: CSVGGTGTSGRRSDTQYF
DNA: TGCAGCGTTGGGGGAACCGGGACTAGCGGGAGGAGGTCAGATACGCAGTATTTT

J: TRBJ2-1
V: TRBV5-1
size: -
D: TRBD1
CDR3: CASSPETGVNNEQFF
DNA: TGCGCCAGCAGCCCGGAGACAGGGGTTAACAATGAGCAGTTCTTC

J: TRBJ1-6
V: TRBV7-9
size: -
D: TRBD1
CDR3: CASSLTAGQANSPLHF
DNA: TGTGCCAGCAGCTTGACCGCCGGACAGGCTAATTCACCCCTCCACTTT

J: TRBJ2-7
V: TRBV9
size: -
D: -
CDR3: CASSVGRNPYEQYF
DNA: TGTGCCAGCAGCGTAGGGAGGAATCCCTACGAGCAGTACTTC

J: TRBJ2-7
V: TRBV20-1
size: -
D: TRBD2
CDR3: CSVLAGAYEQYF
DNA: TGCAGTGTCCTAGCGGGGGCCTACGAGCAGTACTTC

J: TRBJ2-5
V: TRBV4-1
size: -
D: TRBD2
CDR3: CASSQDSGGVQETQYF
DNA: TGCGCCAGCAGCCAAGATAGCGGGGGGGTCCAAGAGACCCAGTACTTC

J: TRBJ2-7
V: TRBV5-1
size: -
D: TRBD2
CDR3: CASSPSTSGINSYEQYF
DNA: TGCGCCAGCAGCCCCTCGACTAGCGGGATTAACTCCTACGAGCAGTACTTC

J: TRBJ2-3
V: TRBV20-1
size: once
D: TRBD2
CDR3: CSETGAGADTQYF
DNA: TGCAGTGAAACTGGGGCGGGGGCAGATACGCAGTATTTT

J: TRBJ1-1
V: TRBV30
size: -
D: -
CDR3: CAWSVQANTEAFF
DNA: TGTGCCTGGAGTGTTCAAGCGAACACTGAAGCTTTCTTT

J: TRBJ2-3
V: TRBV7-3
size: -
D: TRBD2
CDR3: CASSLQKAAGYTDTQYF
DNA: TGTGCCAGCAGCTTACAAAAGGCAGCGGGGTACACAGATACGCAGTATTTT

J: TRBJ2-5
V: TRBV29-1
size: -
D: TRBD1
CDR3: CSAATGPGETQYF
DNA: TGCAGCGCGGCGACAGGGCCGGGCGAGACCCAGTACTTC